This T cell receptor (beta chain) was captured by sequencing in a study of beta chain features in type 1 diabetes. The study's findings and limits: The study found moderately but significantly shorter TCRB CDR3s in all four CD4+ subsets of Type 1 diabetes patients. The study found fewer insertions and more deletions at VDJ junctions in type 1 diabetes patients.

Expressed TCRB transcripts got sequenced, as all isolated RNA was reverse transcribed. TCRdb's table, derived via immunoSEQ multiplex PCR, lists solely in-frame clones and lacks some. Of hundreds of thousands of clones listed, roughly 12% are singletons. Trimming removed 5 bases from V and 2 bases from J; junction bases left unmatched: 7. Germline lookup yields CDR1 MDHEN and CDR2 SYDVKM. This CDR3 region has 15 residues. Details on this clone: Its antigen is not known.

This receptor was taken from a young man in good health. The genes are TRBV28 and TRBJ2-3, with 7 positions matching TRBD2. The sequenced sample consisted of naive CD4+ T cells from blood. This chain's CDR3 is CASSPSSGPTDTQYF. CDR3 coding DNA: TGTGCCAGCAGTCCCTCTAGCGGACCCACAGATACGCAGTATTTT.